This T cell receptor beta chain derives from a study of blood T cell repertoires in COVID-19. For the study at large: PBMCs, B-cell-depleted T cells, or T cells were the source of the cDNA or gDNA that made up the material.

Clones were read by immunoSEQ multiplex PCR, and TCRdb kept only the in-frame ones, dropping some. Among 10,000 to 15,000 clones listed, approximately 80% were seen once. Germline CDR1 and CDR2: SQVTM and ANQGSEA. CDR3 length equals 14 residues. V lost 6 bases, J lost 2 bases, and 13 bases lay in between. The chain is built from TRBV29-1 and TRBJ2-2, with D possibly matching TRBD1 (6 bases). Sequencing used peripheral blood. This TCR came from a man aged 35-49 years with active or convalescent COVID-19. The CDR3 region is CSVAPDSNTGELFF. Here the CDR3 DNA reads TGCAGCGTGGCCCCGGACAGTAACACCGGGGAGCTGTTTTTT.